This TCR beta chain was recorded in a study of shared clonotypes between healthy human individuals. Study details: CD4 naive and CD4 memory each took three plates per donor, while CD8 naive took two and CD8 memory one. Findings of the study overall: The sharing of about 5% of naive CD4 clonotypes was seen across several donors.

Remarks on this clone: No antigen is known for it.

Trimming stripped 1 base from V and 2 bases from J, with 7 bases between. There are 14 residues in the CDR3. Germline CDR1 is WSHSY and CDR2 is SAAADI. Libraries were prepared by immunoSEQ multiplex PCR; TCRdb keeps only in-frame clonotypes and omits some of them. The table includes roughly 380,000 clones, just over 95% detected once. The TCR comes from a man aged 30-40 years in good health. V gene TRBV10-2 combines with J gene TRBJ2-3; D might be TRBD1 (5 bases). Sequences were obtained from memory CD8+ T cells sorted from blood. The sample's subset: CD45RO+ cells pooled with CCR7-negative TemRA cells. The CDR3 region is CASSELGDTDTQYF. The CDR3 DNA reads TGCGCCAGCAGTGAGTTAGGGGACACAGATACGCAGTATTTT.